The sequence of this T cell receptor (beta chain) was determined in a study of intratumoral heterogeneity in liver cancer. Patients had early-stage hepatocellular carcinoma, untreated before resection. Germline assignment: CDR1 MNHEY and CDR2 SVGEGT. The CDR3 extends over 19 amino acids. V gave up 4 bases and J gave up 5 bases; unmatched junction bases: 14. Data came from immunoSEQ multiplex PCR; TCRdb stores just in-frame clones and leaves some out. The sample holds just over 20,000 clones, about two thirds seen once. This clonotype was sampled from a woman between 70 and 85 years old with hepatocellular carcinoma. This chain links TRBV6-2 or TRBV6-3 with TRBJ2-5; 15 nucleotides align to TRBD2. Source: tumor-adjacent normal tissue, taken before any cancer treatment. The CDR3 is CASSSSTSGLAGGHETQYF. The CDR3 nucleotides are TGTGCCAGCAGTTCTTCTACCTCAGGACTAGCGGGAGGGCATGAGACCCAGTACTTC.